This is a list of T cell receptor beta chains from one sample in a study of blood T cell repertoires in COVID-19. Sequencing was performed with immunoSEQ multiplex PCR; in TCRdb, only in-frame clones are kept and a portion is missing. The sample lists 150,000 to 200,000 clones, approximately 83% seen once, with 10% to 15% in the top ten. Sequences were obtained from PBMCs or T cells enriched from blood (not recorded which). The receptors come from an older woman who had recovered from COVID-19. CDR3s include the opening cysteine and the closing phenylalanine or tryptophan. Each record gives: V gene, D gene, clone size, J gene, CDR3 protein, CDR3 DNA. A D gene is named only where the DNA matches it firmly. The size entry is marked missing in some rows and otherwise reads once, few, many or a size class.

v_gene: TRBV3-1/TRBV3-2; d_gene: -; abundance: -; j_gene: TRBJ1-1; CDR3aa: CASSQAGGNTEAFF; CDR3nt: TGTGCCAGCAGCCAAGCCGGGGGGAACACTGAAGCTTTCTTT
v_gene: TRBV10-3; d_gene: -; abundance: -; j_gene: TRBJ1-3; CDR3aa: CAISESHTFHSGNTIYF; CDR3nt: TGTGCCATCAGTGAGTCGCACACCTTTCACTCTGGAAACACCATATATTTT
v_gene: TRBV5-1; d_gene: -; abundance: few; j_gene: TRBJ2-7; CDR3aa: CASSLDPGTQNYEQYF; CDR3nt: TGCGCCAGCAGCTTGGATCCGGGGACACAGAACTACGAGCAGTACTTC
v_gene: TRBV5-1; d_gene: TRBD1; abundance: -; j_gene: TRBJ2-5; CDR3aa: CASSLPPPTGLETQYF; CDR3nt: TGCGCCAGCAGCTTGCCGCCCCCGACAGGGCTAGAGACCCAGTACTTC
v_gene: TRBV27; d_gene: -; abundance: once; j_gene: TRBJ1-2; CDR3aa: CASSLAVGGYTF; CDR3nt: TGTGCCAGCAGTTTAGCGGTCGGCGGCTACACCTTC
v_gene: TRBV5-1; d_gene: TRBD2; abundance: -; j_gene: TRBJ2-7; CDR3aa: CASSLTVAGAYEQYF; CDR3nt: TGCGCCAGCAGCTTGACGGTAGCGGGGGCCTACGAGCAGTACTTC
v_gene: TRBV5-8; d_gene: -; abundance: -; j_gene: TRBJ1-2; CDR3aa: CASSLRAFYGYTF; CDR3nt: TGTGCCAGCAGCTTGCGAGCGTTCTATGGCTACACCTTC
v_gene: TRBV21-1; d_gene: -; abundance: -; j_gene: TRBJ2-2; CDR3aa: CASRPGQGAGELFF; CDR3nt: TGTGCCAGCAGACCGGGACAGGGGGCCGGGGAGCTGTTTTTT
v_gene: TRBV2; d_gene: TRBD2; abundance: -; j_gene: TRBJ2-2; CDR3aa: CASSALSWGGVGTGELFF; CDR3nt: TGTGCCAGCAGTGCCCTATCCTGGGGGGGAGTAGGAACCGGGGAGCTGTTTTTT
v_gene: TRBV12-3/TRBV12-4; d_gene: -; abundance: -; j_gene: TRBJ1-2; CDR3aa: CASSSPPSGYTF; CDR3nt: TGTGCCAGCAGTTCCCCCCCCTCTGGCTACACCTTC
v_gene: TRBV9; d_gene: -; abundance: -; j_gene: TRBJ2-1; CDR3aa: CASSVLATRIYGPEQFF; CDR3nt: TGTGCCAGCAGCGTACTAGCGACCAGGATTTATGGGCCTGAGCAGTTCTTC
v_gene: TRBV2; d_gene: TRBD1; abundance: -; j_gene: TRBJ1-1; CDR3aa: CATSWSGGNTEAFF; CDR3nt: TGTGCCACCAGTTGGTCAGGGGGCAACACTGAAGCTTTCTTT
v_gene: TRBV11-3; d_gene: -; abundance: -; j_gene: TRBJ1-1; CDR3aa: CASSLTGDTEAFF; CDR3nt: TGTGCCAGCAGCCTCACGGGAGACACTGAAGCTTTCTTT
v_gene: TRBV19; d_gene: TRBD1; abundance: -; j_gene: TRBJ2-7; CDR3aa: CASRDRGGNEQYF; CDR3nt: TGTGCCAGTAGGGACAGGGGCGGCAACGAGCAGTACTTC
v_gene: TRBV5-1; d_gene: TRBD1; abundance: once; j_gene: TRBJ2-5; CDR3aa: CASSGAGQGETQYF; CDR3nt: TGCGCCAGCAGCGGCGCGGGACAGGGGGAGACCCAGTACTTC
v_gene: TRBV19; d_gene: TRBD1; abundance: -; j_gene: TRBJ2-2; CDR3aa: CASSTQGAGELFF; CDR3nt: TGTGCCAGTAGTACTCAGGGGGCGGGGGAGCTGTTTTTT
v_gene: TRBV7-8; d_gene: TRBD2; abundance: -; j_gene: TRBJ2-7; CDR3aa: CASSTTSGIGYEQYF; CDR3nt: TGTGCCAGCAGCACCACTAGCGGGATCGGGTACGAGCAGTACTTC
v_gene: TRBV7-6; d_gene: -; abundance: -; j_gene: TRBJ1-1; CDR3aa: CASSLAQGGLYEAFF; CDR3nt: TGTGCCAGCAGCTTAGCGCAGGGAGGACTTTATGAAGCTTTCTTT
v_gene: TRBV18; d_gene: -; abundance: -; j_gene: TRBJ1-1; CDR3aa: CASSLRAEAFF; CDR3nt: TGTGCCAGCTCCCTCCGGGCTGAAGCTTTCTTT
v_gene: TRBV18; d_gene: -; abundance: -; j_gene: TRBJ2-5; CDR3aa: CASTPLLSQETQYF; CDR3nt: TGTGCCAGCACGCCTCTCCTGAGCCAAGAGACCCAGTACTTC
v_gene: TRBV19; d_gene: -; abundance: -; j_gene: TRBJ1-5; CDR3aa: CASGSRPTSYQPQHF; CDR3nt: TGTGCCAGTGGAAGCAGGCCCACGTCCTATCAGCCCCAGCATTTT
v_gene: TRBV7-2; d_gene: -; abundance: -; j_gene: TRBJ1-2; CDR3aa: CASSPTPGGSSMANYGYTF; CDR3nt: TGTGCCAGCAGCCCCACCCCCGGCGGATCCTCTATGGCTAACTATGGCTACACCTTC
v_gene: TRBV7-2; d_gene: TRBD1; abundance: -; j_gene: TRBJ1-1; CDR3aa: CASRKGQGPNTEAFF; CDR3nt: TGTGCCAGCAGGAAAGGACAGGGGCCTAACACTGAAGCTTTCTTT
v_gene: TRBV7-2; d_gene: -; abundance: -; j_gene: TRBJ1-4; CDR3aa: CASSPDPGEKLFF; CDR3nt: TGTGCCAGCAGCCCCGACCCGGGGGAAAAACTGTTTTTT
v_gene: TRBV20-1; d_gene: -; abundance: -; j_gene: TRBJ1-1; CDR3aa: CSARGRTEAFF; CDR3nt: TGCAGTGCTAGGGGCCGCACTGAAGCTTTCTTT
v_gene: TRBV7-8; d_gene: -; abundance: -; j_gene: TRBJ1-5; CDR3aa: CASSLDPGVSNQPQHF; CDR3nt: TGTGCCAGCAGCTTGGATCCAGGGGTAAGCAATCAGCCCCAGCATTTT
v_gene: TRBV6-6; d_gene: TRBD1; abundance: -; j_gene: TRBJ2-7; CDR3aa: CASGSRQGAYEQYF; CDR3nt: TGTGCCAGCGGATCTCGGCAGGGGGCCTACGAGCAGTACTTC
v_gene: TRBV5-1; d_gene: -; abundance: -; j_gene: TRBJ2-7; CDR3aa: CASSLRDEQYF; CDR3nt: TGCGCCAGCAGCTTGCGCGACGAGCAGTACTTC
v_gene: TRBV5-6; d_gene: TRBD1; abundance: -; j_gene: TRBJ1-1; CDR3aa: CASSSLTGTGNTEAFF; CDR3nt: TGTGCCAGCAGCTCCCTTACCGGGACAGGGAACACTGAAGCTTTCTTT
v_gene: TRBV14; d_gene: TRBD1; abundance: -; j_gene: TRBJ1-5; CDR3aa: CASSLPRDRGNQPQHF; CDR3nt: TGTGCCAGCAGCCTTCCCCGGGACAGGGGCAATCAGCCCCAGCATTTT
v_gene: TRBV6-5; d_gene: TRBD1; abundance: -; j_gene: TRBJ2-2; CDR3aa: CASRTGLSPGELFF; CDR3nt: TGTGCCAGCAGGACAGGGTTGTCTCCCGGGGAGCTGTTTTTT
v_gene: TRBV5-1; d_gene: -; abundance: few; j_gene: TRBJ2-7; CDR3aa: CASSLGTGPAYEQYF; CDR3nt: TGCGCCAGCAGCTTGGGAACAGGGCCGGCGTACGAGCAGTACTTC